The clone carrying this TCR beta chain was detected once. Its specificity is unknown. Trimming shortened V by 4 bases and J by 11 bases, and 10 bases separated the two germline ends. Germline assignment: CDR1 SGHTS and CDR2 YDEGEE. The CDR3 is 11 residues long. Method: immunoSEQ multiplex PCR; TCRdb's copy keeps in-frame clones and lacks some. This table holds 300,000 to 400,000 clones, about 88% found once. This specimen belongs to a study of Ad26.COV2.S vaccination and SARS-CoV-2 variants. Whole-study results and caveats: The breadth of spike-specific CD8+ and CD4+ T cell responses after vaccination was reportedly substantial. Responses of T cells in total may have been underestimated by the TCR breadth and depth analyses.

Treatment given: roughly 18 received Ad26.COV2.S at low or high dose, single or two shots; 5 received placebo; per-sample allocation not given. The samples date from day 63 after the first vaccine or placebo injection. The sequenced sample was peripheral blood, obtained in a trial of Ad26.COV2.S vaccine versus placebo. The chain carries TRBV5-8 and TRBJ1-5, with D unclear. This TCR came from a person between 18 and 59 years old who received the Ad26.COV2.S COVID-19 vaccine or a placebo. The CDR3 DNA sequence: TGTGCCAGCAGCCCAGGCCCGACCCAGCATTTT. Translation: CASSPGPTQHF.